This passage covers 5 T cell receptor beta chains from one sample sequenced in a study of CD4 T cells in relation to SARS-CoV-2 and coronaviruses. The unexposed donors gave CD4+ T cells in about 2010-2019, prior to COVID-19. After ten to eleven days of culture, CD4+ T cells were isolated. Antigen specificity for these receptors is unknown. Clones were sequenced by immunoSEQ multiplex PCR, and TCRdb holds only the in-frame ones, with some missing. The sample contains 15,000 to 20,000 clones, around 80% of which appear only once. The sequenced sample consisted of CD4+ T cells from PBMCs, cultured in vitro. These receptors all come from a human donor in good health.

CDR3 protein: CAISKGVEAFF. Here the CDR3 DNA reads TGTGCCATAAGCAAAGGGGTTGAAGCTTTCTTT. The genes are TRBV19 and TRBJ1-1; D might be TRBD1 (5 bases). Germline CDR1 and CDR2: LNHDA and SQIVND (reference sequence). Trimming stripped 10 bases from V and 7 bases from J, with 13 bases between. The CDR3 is 11 amino acids.

The genes are TRBV9 and TRBJ2-7; 8 nucleotides align to TRBD2. The V segment lost 2 bases and the J segment 4 bases; nucleotides outside the gene matches: 11. CDR1 SGDLS and CDR2 YYNGEE come from the germline V gene. The CDR3 is made up of 16 amino acids. This CDR3 reads CASSVGNSGIQYEQYF. The CDR3 DNA follows: TGTGCCAGCAGCGTCGGAAATAGCGGGATCCAATACGAGCAGTACTTC.

The gene calls are TRBV7-9 and TRBJ2-3, with 9 positions matching TRBD2. From germline, CDR1 is SEHNR and CDR2 FQNEAQ (reference sequence). The CDR3 totals 17 residues. V shed 0 bases and J 0 bases; nucleotides not matched to a gene: 4. In DNA, the CDR3 is TGTGCCAGCAGCTTAGCGTCCACTAGCGGGAGCACAGATACGCAGTATTTT. Amino acid sequence: CASSLASTSGSTDTQYF.

This chain joins TRBV12-3 or TRBV12-4 and TRBJ1-6, with a weak D call TRBD1 (5 bases). The CDR3 has 13 amino acids. V lost 7 bases to trimming and J lost 10 bases, with 14 bases between them. CDR3 protein: CASNQGLRSPLHF. The CDR3 DNA reads as TGTGCCAGCAATCAGGGTCTCAGATCACCCCTCCACTTT.

This clone was detected once. This rearrangement joins TRBV24-1 to TRBJ2-5; possibly TRBD1 or TRBD2 for D (5 bases each). Germline V CDR1 and CDR2: KGHDR, SFDVKD. The CDR3 sequence is 13 residues long. V was shortened by 4 bases and J by 7 bases, with 12 bases between the two germline ends. CDR3 sequence: CATSESGQMTQYF. The CDR3 DNA follows: TGTGCCACCAGTGAGTCGGGGCAGATGACCCAGTACTTC.